This T cell receptor (beta chain) is drawn from a study of regulatory T cells in long-lasting Graves disease. At the level of the study: Antithyroid drugs had been taken by newly diagnosed Graves' patients for under 3 months.

With iRepertoire HTBI primers and Arm-PCR of CDR3 regions, TCR beta libraries were built. TCRdb analysed the multiplex PCR reads with MiXCR anew, one entry per CDR3 protein. The sample consists of hundreds of thousands of distinct CDR3 sequences, 18% of them appearing once. Stated time point: newly diagnosed GD, antithyroid drugs for less than 3 months. The TCR library was made from RNA extracted from PBMCs. Trimming left V 2 bases short and J 4 bases short, with 4 bases between. CDR3 length: 12 amino acids. In germline, CDR1 is SGHNT, CDR2 YENEEA. This clonotype has ten or more counts. The source material was peripheral blood mononuclear cells (PBMCs), sampled at new diagnosis, from a patient treated with antithyroid drugs. The TCR was taken from a female donor with Graves disease. The chain carries TRBV11-3 and TRBJ2-3; D not certain. The CDR3 nucleotides are TGTGCCAGCAGCTTATTACCAGATACGCAGTATTTT. It codes for CASSLLPDTQYF.